One TCR beta chain is described in this entry. Its antigen is currently unknown. V gave up 5 bases and J gave up 7 bases, with 15 bases separating them. CDR1 SGDLS and CDR2 YYNGEE come from the germline V gene. The CDR3 is 13 amino acids. This sample stems from a study of shared clonotypes between healthy human individuals. Overall study results and limits: Enrolling few donors narrowed the genetic and exposure-history diversity that was represented.

The table came from immunoSEQ multiplex PCR; TCRdb's copy has only in-frame clones and leaves some out. This table holds roughly 2.6 million clones, 90% to 95% found once. The chain carries TRBV9 and TRBJ1-2; D gene uncertain. The sequenced sample consisted of naive CD4+ T cells sorted from blood. Subset given: CD45RA+ positively selected. The TCR originated in a man between 18 and 29 years old in good health. The CDR3 loop is CASSVPVSGGYTF. The CDR3 nucleotides read TGTGCCAGCAGTGTACCAGTTTCTGGTGGCTACACCTTC.